This T cell receptor beta chain stems from a study of shared clonotypes between healthy human individuals. The study, taken as a whole, reports: Compared with memory subsets, naive subsets generally had larger estimated richness.

Points on this clone: What it recognizes is unknown.

TCRdb's copy holds only in-frame clones and misses some; the assay was immunoSEQ multiplex PCR. This sample has 2,500,000 or so clones, with approximately 92% found just once. Specimen: naive CD4+ T cells sorted from blood. Subset denoted: CD45RA+ positively selected. This TCR came from a young man in good health.

CDR3 in amino acids: CASRAGPLNYGYTF. The DNA of the CDR3 is TGCGCCAGCAGGGCAGGACCCCTGAACTATGGCTACACCTTC. The rearrangement links TRBV5-1 to TRBJ1-2; D gene uncertain. In germline, CDR1 is SGHRS, CDR2 YFSETQ. This CDR3 has 14 residues. The V gene lost 5 bases and the J gene lost 2 bases, with 13 bases spanning the gap.